This is a list of T cell receptor beta chains from one sample in a study of blood T cell repertoires in COVID-19. Assay: immunoSEQ multiplex PCR; the TCRdb copy retains only in-frame clones and omits some. The sample lists tens of thousands of clones, around 82% seen once, with about 5% in the top ten. The specimen sequenced was peripheral blood. These receptor sequences come from a human donor in a cohort sampled during active COVID-19. CDR3s include the opening cysteine and the closing phenylalanine or tryptophan. The D gene is left open where the match is weak.

cdr3_aa v_call d_call
CASSEVGLTVSNQPQHF TRBV2 -
CASSRRTGDYTGELFF TRBV4-1 TRBD1
CASSFSRTATNEKLFF TRBV5-8 -
CASSGQVEGNTEAFF TRBV2 -
CASQGASTGELFF TRBV5-1 TRBD1
CASSLDSRVYNEQFF TRBV28 -
CASGTRGANEKLFF TRBV25-1 TRBD1
CASSILPPRSRQGNISGTDTQYF TRBV21-1 -
CASSQVPGAREKLFF TRBV4-1 -
CASSPRITGSPLHF TRBV18 -
CASRTDSLGNQPQHF TRBV6-6 -
CASSLVLSPYNEQFF TRBV11-2 -
CASVGPGRGKAFF TRBV6-5 -
CASSEVAGAQYGYTF TRBV2 -
CASSSGLADTGELFF TRBV7-9 TRBD2
CASSPQGAISNEQYF TRBV18 -
CASSPPPAGAPSF TRBV18 TRBD2
CASIDRGTYEQYF TRBV28 TRBD1
CASSQGAIGVGEKLFF TRBV4-1 -
CASSRGMSTNTGELFF TRBV4-1 -
CASSQGVDNEKLFF TRBV19 TRBD1
CASSLGGKSTDTQYF TRBV11-1 -
CASSQSGAGTDTQYF TRBV3-1/TRBV3-2 -
CASSPLSGANVLTF TRBV7-9 -
CASSLGGGAAYNEQFF TRBV5-1 -
CASSRTSINGELFF TRBV27 TRBD2
CSASEGAPGYTF TRBV20-1 TRBD1
CASSEGQGYAGYTF TRBV7-9 TRBD1
CASNLGQGKGPKEETQYF TRBV5-1 TRBD1
CASSLTGFAEAFF TRBV11-2 -
CASSSGYEQYF TRBV18 -
CASSLRSPGAGELFF TRBV27 -
CASSRGGQLYGYTF TRBV18 -
CASSQKIGGLTEAFF TRBV4-1 -
CASSILGQGYTDTQYF TRBV19 TRBD1
CASSWGSGGAAGELFF TRBV10-2 TRBD2
CASSEIAGAFTDTQYF TRBV2 TRBD2
CASSDIAGGAPNEQFF TRBV10-2 TRBD2
CASGPQRGVTDTQYF TRBV12-5 TRBD2
CASSQLGGLQETQYF TRBV14 -
CASSGGAGGHPSTDTQYF TRBV19 TRBD2
CASSRSTGTLRLTQYF TRBV9 -
CASSQAPTGANTGELFF TRBV4-1 TRBD1
CASSLAGGAGNEQFF TRBV11-2 TRBD2